This is a list of T cell receptor beta chains from one sample in a study of blood T cell repertoires in COVID-19. Libraries were prepared by immunoSEQ multiplex PCR; TCRdb keeps only in-frame clonotypes and omits some of them. The sample has over 250,000 clones; around 90% are singletons. Sequenced material: peripheral blood. Every receptor here comes from a man aged 55-75 years who had recovered from COVID-19. CDR3s include the opening cysteine and the closing phenylalanine or tryptophan. The D gene is left open where the match is weak. Clone size appears in some rows only: once, few, many, or a class for an expanded clone.

abundance,d_gene,v_gene,j_gene,CDR3nt,CDR3aa
.,.,TRBV9,TRBJ1-1,TGTGCCAGCAGCACGACAGTACTGAACACTGAAGCTTTCTTT,CASSTTVLNTEAFF
few,.,TRBV18,TRBJ1-6,TGTGCCAGCTCACCGACGCGGAATTCACCCCTCCACTTT,CASSPTRNSPLHF
once,TRBD1,TRBV5-5,TRBJ1-2,TGTGCCAGCAGCCCAGGGACAGGGGACGTCTATGGCTACACCTTC,CASSPGTGDVYGYTF
.,TRBD1,TRBV18,TRBJ1-5,TGTGCCAGCTCTCTCAAACAGACAGGGGGTAGTGGCAATCAGCCCCAGCATTTT,CASSLKQTGGSGNQPQHF
.,.,TRBV7-9,TRBJ2-1,TGTGCCAGCACCCGCGGCAGGGTAGGCAATGAGCAGTTCTTC,CASTRGRVGNEQFF
.,.,TRBV6-6,TRBJ2-5,TGTGCCAGCAGTTACTCGAGAGAGACCCAGTACTTC,CASSYSRETQYF
.,TRBD2,TRBV4-1,TRBJ2-7,TGCGCCAGCAGCCTGGGTAGCGGGTCCAGTTCCTACGAGCAGTACTTC,CASSLGSGSSSYEQYF
.,TRBD1,TRBV19,TRBJ1-5,TGTGCCAGTTTTGGACAGGGGGCGCCGAGTCAGCCCCAGCATTTT,CASFGQGAPSQPQHF
.,TRBD1,TRBV5-1,TRBJ2-3,TGCGCCAGCAGCTCCGGGACAGGGACCGCAGATACGCAGTATTTT,CASSSGTGTADTQYF
.,.,TRBV5-1,TRBJ1-3,TGCGCCAGCAGCTTGGATCTCGGGGGAGCTAGCTCTGGAAACACCATATATTTT,CASSLDLGGASSGNTIYF
.,.,TRBV7-2,TRBJ1-4,TGTGCCAGCAGCTTGAGGTTTCGGGGGGAAAAACTGTTTTTT,CASSLRFRGEKLFF
.,TRBD2,TRBV18,TRBJ2-7,TGTGCCAGCTCACCCACTAGCGGGGGTCAGTCCTACGAGCAGTACTTC,CASSPTSGGQSYEQYF
.,.,TRBV4-2,TRBJ1-2,TGTGCCAGCAGCCAAGTCACGGACTATGGCTACACCTTC,CASSQVTDYGYTF
.,.,TRBV5-1,TRBJ2-5,TGCGCCAGCAGCTTTACGCAGGGGTTGGCTGTGGAGACCCAGTACTTC,CASSFTQGLAVETQYF
.,.,TRBV6-2/TRBV6-3,TRBJ1-1,TGTGCCAGCAGTTACGGCAGGACTGAAGCTTTCTTT,CASSYGRTEAFF
.,.,TRBV10-2,TRBJ2-1,TGCGCCAGCAGTGAGAAGTTTCGGGAGCAGTTCTTC,CASSEKFREQFF
.,TRBD1,TRBV5-4,TRBJ1-4,TGTGCCAGCAGCTCCGGGGACAGGGGGGGAGAAAAACTGTTTTTT,CASSSGDRGGEKLFF
.,TRBD1,TRBV7-2,TRBJ1-6,TGTGCCAGCAGCTTTAGACAGGGAAAGACAAATTCACCCCTCCACTTT,CASSFRQGKTNSPLHF
.,TRBD1,TRBV4-1,TRBJ1-4,TGCGCCAGCAGCCATATAGACAGGGGTGAAAAACTGTTTTTT,CASSHIDRGEKLFF
once,.,TRBV7-7,TRBJ2-1,TGTGCTAGCAGCTTAGGCGCGTACAATGAGCAGTTCTTC,CASSLGAYNEQFF
.,.,TRBV3-1/TRBV3-2,TRBJ2-7,TGTGCCAGCAGCCAATCCACAGGGAGCTACGAGCAGTACTTC,CASSQSTGSYEQYF
.,.,TRBV19,TRBJ1-2,TGTGCCAGTGGACAGTTCTATGGCTACACCTTC,CASGQFYGYTF